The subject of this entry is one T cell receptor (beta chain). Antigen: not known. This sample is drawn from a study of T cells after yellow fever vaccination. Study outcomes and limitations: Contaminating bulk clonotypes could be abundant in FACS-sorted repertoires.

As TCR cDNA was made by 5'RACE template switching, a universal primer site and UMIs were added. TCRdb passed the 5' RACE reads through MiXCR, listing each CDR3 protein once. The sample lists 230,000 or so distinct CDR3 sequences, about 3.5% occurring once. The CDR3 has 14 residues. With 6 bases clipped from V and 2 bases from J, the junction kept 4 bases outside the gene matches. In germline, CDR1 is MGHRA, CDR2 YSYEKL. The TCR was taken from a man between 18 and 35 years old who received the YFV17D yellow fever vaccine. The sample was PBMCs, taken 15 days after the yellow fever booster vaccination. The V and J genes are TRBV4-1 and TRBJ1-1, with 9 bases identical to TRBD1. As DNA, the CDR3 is TGCGCCAGCAGGGCGGGACAGGGAAACACTGAAGCTTTCTTT. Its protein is CASRAGQGNTEAFF.